This passage covers 19 T cell receptor beta chains from one sample sequenced in a study of shared clonotypes between healthy human individuals. Profiling relied on immunoSEQ multiplex PCR, and the TCRdb table lists in-frame clones only, not all of them. The sample has roughly 1 million clones, around 78% seen once. The sequenced sample was memory CD4+ T cells from PBMCs. The subset is: CD45RA-negative fraction. The receptor set was obtained from a man between 18 and 29 years old in good health. Some clones in this sample may be carry-over from other donors' samples.

This rearrangement joins TRBV4-1 to TRBJ2-3; D uncertain. The CDR3 contains 14 residues. Germline-derived CDR1 and CDR2 are MGHRA and YSYEKL. Trimming shortened V by 3 bases and J by 0 bases, and 7 bases separated the two germline ends. The CDR3 sequence is CASSHDLSTDTQYF. The CDR3 DNA reads as TGCGCCAGCAGCCATGATTTAAGCACAGATACGCAGTATTTT.

This chain connects TRBV5-6 to TRBJ2-1; 12 bases are a match to TRBD2. The V gene's germline CDR1 is SGHDT and CDR2 YYEEEE. The ends lost 4 bases at V and 9 bases at J; junction bases unmatched: 14. This CDR3 is 17 amino acids long. The CDR3 nucleotides are TGTGCCAGCAGCCCCTCTAGCGGGAGGGCCCTCAGAAGTGAGCAGTTCTTC. Translating gives CASSPSSGRALRSEQFF. Together with reference TRBV5-6 and TRBJ2-1, the CDR3 gives the full variable domain: DAGVTQSPTHLIKTRGQQVTLRCSPKSGHDTVSWYQQALGQGPQFIFQYYEEEERQRGNFPDRFSGHQFPNYSSELNVNALLLGDSALYLCASSPSSGRALRSEQFFGPGTRLTVL.

The chain is built from TRBV5-1 and TRBJ2-7; maybe TRBD1 (6 bases). The CDR3 has 13 amino acids. From germline, CDR1 is SGHRS and CDR2 YFSETQ. The V end was cut by 7 bases, the J end by 5 bases, with 16 bases between. CDR3: CASAEQGPDEQYF. CDR3 sequence (DNA): TGCGCCAGCGCTGAACAGGGTCCTGACGAGCAGTACTTC. Using reference TRBV5-1 and TRBJ2-7 for the parts outside the CDR3, the full variable domain is KAGVTQTPRYLIKTRGQQVTLSCSPISGHRSVSWYQQTPGQGLQFLFEYFSETQRNKGNFPGRFSGRQFSNSRSEMNVSTLELGDSALYLCASAEQGPDEQYFGPGTRLTVT.

The rearrangement uses TRBV14 and TRBJ2-1; perhaps TRBD1 as D (6 bases). Trimming removed 4 bases from V and 1 base from J, with 8 bases in between. This CDR3 comprises 14 residues. Germline V gene lookup returns CDR1 SGHDN and CDR2 FVKESK. CDR3 nucleotide sequence: TGTGCCAGCAGCCGAGGACAGTCCTACAATGAGCAGTTCTTC. This sequence encodes CASSRGQSYNEQFF.

J is TRBJ1-3 and V is TRBV28; the D is unclear. The CDR3 is 16 amino acids. Between the trimmed V and J ends, which lost 2 bases and 0 bases, there was a span of 11 bases. Germline V gene data show CDR1 as MDHEN and CDR2 as SYDVKM. The chain's CDR3 is CASSLVRANSGNTIYF. The CDR3 coding sequence is TGTGCCAGCAGTTTAGTAAGGGCCAACTCTGGAAACACCATATATTTT.

Here the CDR3 DNA reads TGTGCCAGCAGCTTCCGTCGGGGGACCGGGGAGCTGTTTTTT. Its protein product is CASSFRRGTGELFF. The rearrangement links TRBV7-8 to TRBJ2-2, with D maybe TRBD2 (6 bases). Germline CDR1 SGHVS, CDR2 FQNEAQ. Trimming took off 3 bases at V and 5 bases at J, with 10 bases between the two ends. CDR3 size: 14 residues.

The rearrangement joins TRBV2 to TRBJ2-2; 11 bases align to TRBD2. The length of the CDR3 is 14 residues. The V gene's germline CDR1 is SNHLY and CDR2 FYNNEI. The trim removed 5 bases at V and 5 bases at J, leaving 1 base unmatched. This CDR3 is CASSRLAGTGELFF. CDR3 DNA: TGTGCCAGCAGTCGACTAGCGGGAACCGGGGAGCTGTTTTTT.

The chain links TRBV5-4 to TRBJ2-3; D is perhaps TRBD2 (6 bases). The CDR3 is made up of 14 amino acids. Trimming shortened V by 4 bases and J by 1 base, and 10 bases separated the two germline ends. Germline CDR1 and CDR2: SGHNT and YYREEE (reference sequence). The CDR3 DNA follows: TGTGCCAGCAGCAGGGACTCGGGCACAGATACGCAGTATTTT. Encoded protein: CASSRDSGTDTQYF.

The rearrangement uses TRBV30 and TRBJ1-5; D is unclear. Trimming removed 5 bases at V and 3 bases at J, with 11 bases between. The length of the CDR3 is 13 residues. The V gene's germline CDR1 is GTSNPN and CDR2 SVGIG (reference sequence). CDR3 DNA sequence: TGTGCCTGGTGCCAGCAGCCCAATCAGCCCCAGCATTTT. This translates into CAWCQQPNQPQHF.

This clone was counted a single time. The chain carries TRBV14 and TRBJ2-2; either TRBD1 or TRBD2 may fit D (5 bases each). The germline V gene encodes CDR1 SGHDN and CDR2 FVKESK. The length of the CDR3 is 16 residues. Trimming shortened V by 3 bases and J by 5 bases, and 16 bases separated the two germline ends. The CDR3 loop reads CASSHPGHQPTGELFF. The DNA for the CDR3 is TGTGCCAGCAGCCATCCGGGGCACCAACCGACCGGGGAGCTGTTTTTT. The full variable domain, completed using reference TRBV14 and TRBJ2-2, is EAGVTQFPSHSVIEKGQTVTLRCDPISGHDNLYWYRRVMGKEIKFLLHFVKESKQDESGMPNNRFLAERTGGTYSTLKVQPAELEDSGVYFCASSHPGHQPTGELFFGEGSRLTVL.

The CDR3 is CASSLTRGSSIQYF. The CDR3 DNA reads as TGTGCCAGCAGCTTAACCCGTGGTTCATCCATTCAGTACTTC. This rearrangement joins TRBV7-3 to TRBJ2-4; D unclear. Trimming shortened V by 0 bases and J by 9 bases, and 12 bases separated the two germline ends. The CDR3 spans 14 residues. Germline V gives CDR1 SGHTA, CDR2 FQGTGA. Supplemented by reference TRBV7-3 and TRBJ2-4, the full variable domain reads GAGVSQTPSNKVTEKGKYVELRCDPISGHTALYWYRQSLGQGPEFLIYFQGTGAADDSGLPNDRFFAVRPEGSVSTLKIQRTERGDSAVYLCASSLTRGSSIQYFGAGTRLSVL.

V gene TRBV7-9 combines with J gene TRBJ1-1, with D possibly being TRBD1 (5 bases). The CDR3 extends over 15 amino acids. Germline V gives CDR1 SEHNR, CDR2 FQNEAQ (reference sequence). V lost 1 base and J lost 7, with 16 bases in between. This CDR3 is CASSLGGGTADEAFF. DNA for the CDR3: TGTGCCAGCAGCTTAGGTGGAGGGACCGCTGATGAAGCTTTCTTT.

The rearrangement links TRBV14 to TRBJ2-7, with 10 positions matching TRBD2. CDR1 and CDR2 (germline): SGHDN, FVKESK. The CDR3 is 19 amino acids. V lost 3 bases, J lost 6 bases, and 20 bases stayed unmatched. CDR3 amino acids: CASSHLRRTSGLTPSEQYF. The CDR3 DNA is TGTGCCAGCAGCCATTTACGCAGGACTAGCGGTCTAACCCCTTCCGAGCAGTACTTC.

This clone appeared once. The chain has TRBV5-1 and TRBJ2-3, with D tentatively TRBD2 (6 bases). V lost 4 bases, J lost 4 bases, and 19 bases lay in between. CDR3 size: 16 residues. Per the germline V gene, CDR1 is SGHRS and CDR2 is YFSETQ. The CDR3 DNA reads as TGCGCCAGCAGCGAAACACTAGCTGGAAGCGCAGATACGCAGTATTTT. Translation gives CASSETLAGSADTQYF.

For the CDR3, the DNA is TGCGCCAGCAGCTTTGTTAAGGGGGGCGATCAGCCCCAGCATTTT. The encoded protein is CASSFVKGGDQPQHF. V is TRBV5-1 and J is TRBJ1-5; weak D call: TRBD1 (6 bases). The CDR3 sequence is 15 residues long. V was shortened by 2 bases and J by 5 bases, with 14 bases between the two germline ends. Germline V gives CDR1 SGHRS, CDR2 YFSETQ.

This chain joins TRBV28 and TRBJ1-3; 7 bases fit TRBD1. V was pared by 7 bases and J by 0 bases, with 3 bases of the junction left unmatched. Germline V CDR1 and CDR2: MDHEN, SYDVKM. The CDR3 is 14 residues long. CDR3 loop: CASTPGGSGNTIYF. Here the CDR3 DNA reads TGTGCCAGCACCCCAGGGGGCTCTGGAAACACCATATATTTT. The full variable domain, with the rest looked up from reference TRBV28 and TRBJ1-3, is DVKVTQSSRYLVKRTGEKVFLECVQDMDHENMFWYRQDPGLGLRLIYFSYDVKMKEKGDIPEGYSVSREKKERFSLILESASTNQTSMYLCASTPGGSGNTIYFGEGSWLTVV.

This chain links TRBV2 with TRBJ2-7; no definite D call. This CDR3 is 13 amino acids long. From germline, CDR1 is SNHLY and CDR2 FYNNEI. The V gene lost 5 bases and the J gene lost 3 bases, with 11 bases spanning the gap. CDR3 in DNA: TGTGCCAGCAGTTCCCGACGGAACTACGAGCAGTACTTC. Translating gives CASSSRRNYEQYF.

Turning to this clone: Other DNA sequences within the sample encode an identical CDR3. This rearrangement joins TRBV29-1 to TRBJ2-5; TRBD1 agrees at 8 bases. The CDR3 totals 12 residues. The germline gives CDR1 SQVTM, CDR2 ANQGSEA. V shed 4 bases and J 2 bases; nucleotides not matched to a gene: 0. The CDR3 DNA reads TGCAGCGTTGGGACAGGGCAAGAGACCCAGTACTTC. It codes for CSVGTGQETQYF.

V and J are TRBV6-5 and TRBJ2-7, with D perhaps matching TRBD2 (6 bases). Trimming pared 2 bases from V and 0 bases from J, leaving 11 bases between. This CDR3 has 15 amino acids. CDR1 and CDR2 from the germline V gene are MNHEY and SVGAGI. In DNA form, the CDR3 reads TGTGCCAGCAGTTACGGTCGGGGGAGCTCCTACGAGCAGTACTTC. It is translated as CASSYGRGSSYEQYF.